The clone carrying this TCR beta chain has a handful of counts. What it recognizes is unknown. This sample stems from a study of response to subunit inactivated influenza vaccine. Overall study results and limits: Seasonal influenza vaccination, on each occasion, was suggested by the authors to recruit few new T cells.

J gave up 6 bases and V 4 bases, and 12 bases lay outside the gene matches. Germline CDR1 is SGHRS and CDR2 is YFSETQ. This CDR3 has 15 amino acids. TCRdb analysed the RT-PCR reads with MiXCR anew, one entry per CDR3 protein. There are hundreds of thousands of distinct CDR3 sequences in the sample; less than 10% occur only once, and 13% lies in the top ten. The chain joins TRBV5-1 to TRBJ1-1, with TRBD1 matching over 7 bases. This specimen was PBMCs from blood, taken roughly 24 months after vaccination. The clonotype was recovered from a man aged 45-69 years who received an inactivated influenza vaccine. CDR3 sequence reads: CASSQGGQLGAEAFF. CDR3 coding DNA: TGCGCCAGCAGCCAGGGGGGACAGTTAGGTGCTGAAGCTTTCTTT.